This T cell receptor beta chain was retrieved from a study of early T cells in non-severe SARS-CoV-2 infection. Per germline, CDR1 MNHEY and CDR2 SVGEGT. Trimming removed 6 bases from V and 5 bases from J; junction bases left unmatched: 4. CDR3 length: 14 amino acids. Only a few counts were recorded for this clonotype. The antigen remains undetermined. The study, taken as a whole, reports: The study's VDJdb matching favored anti-spike CD8 responses and missed private and CD4 specificities.

In the library, individual cDNA molecules carried attached unique molecular identifiers. A single record per CDR3 protein comes from TCRdb applying MiXCR to the 5' RACE reads. The data contain tens of thousands of distinct CDR3 sequences, about 12% of them singletons. The TCR comes from an adult who was a healthcare worker with PCR-confirmed SARS-CoV-2 infection or an uninfected control (not recorded which). The source material was whole blood, sampled at baseline. This chain connects TRBV6-2 or TRBV6-3 to TRBJ2-1; 10 positions agree with TRBD2. The CDR3: CASRPAGGNNEQFF. The DNA of the CDR3 is TGTGCCAGCAGACCAGCGGGAGGGAACAATGAGCAGTTCTTC.